The clone carrying this T cell receptor (beta chain) was recorded a few times. Its antigen remains unknown. The sample originates from a study of T cell repertoires in cytomegalovirus infection. Study at large: Public TCR beta signature analysis indicated the presence of both CMV infection and matching HLA type.

Study-wide points: Dominating the ex vivo response were TCR beta clonotypes that were CMV-specific and HLA-C-restricted. People with CMV and the relevant HLA were identified by cumulative public TCR beta family frequency.

V was shortened by 5 bases and J by 8 bases, with 12 bases between the two germline ends. The CDR3 totals 12 residues. MiXCR, run by TCRdb on the reads, gives a single entry per CDR3 protein. The sample holds roughly 500,000 distinct CDR3 sequences; more than 15% are singletons and the top ten take around 25%. The chain links TRBV12-3 or TRBV12-4 to TRBJ1-2; D uncertain. This clonotype originated in a human donor in good health (CMV status not recorded). Some clones in this sample may be carry-over from other donors' samples. Sequenced material: CD8+ T cells from PBMCs. The chain's CDR3 is CASSPGPLGYTF. CDR3 coding DNA: TGTGCCAGCAGTCCGGGCCCCCTAGGCTACACCTTC.